Sequencing of this TCR beta chain was carried out in a study of T cell responses to AZD1222 COVID-19 vaccine. Overall study findings and caveats: The donor cohort was predominantly white British with a female majority, and clonal diversity may have been underestimated. Reportedly, close to half of spike-specific TCRs are directed against unmutated variant regions. Just 5 to 7 AZD1222 recipients were seropositive at baseline. Researchers took repertoire samples only after the peak T cell response had come.

Comments on this clone: The antigen is not known.

The ends were cut back, 5 bases at V and 5 bases at J, with 16 bases in the middle. The CDR3 is made up of 14 amino acids. Germline CDR1 and CDR2: SGDLS and YYNGEE. Produced via immunoSEQ multiplex PCR; TCRdb's table is partial and in-frame only. This sample has 83,000 or so clones, with around 88% found just once. The rearrangement uses TRBV9 and TRBJ1-2, with D maybe TRBD1 (6 bases). The material was peripheral blood, obtained on day 0 of AZD1222 vaccination. This receptor was obtained from an adult in good health. The CDR3 here is CASRGVGGEYGYTF. DNA for the CDR3: TGTGCCAGCAGAGGTGTCGGGGGCGAATATGGCTACACCTTC.